The 9 T cell receptor beta chains below all came from one sample that was sequenced in a study of blood T cell repertoires in COVID-19. Measured with immunoSEQ multiplex PCR; TCRdb has only the in-frame clones, and not every one. The sample shows 150,000 or so clones, around four fifths of them seen only once. The sequenced sample was peripheral blood. These receptors all stem from a woman aged 40 to 50 with active or convalescent COVID-19.

The chain employs TRBV5-1 and TRBJ2-3; the D is unclear. This CDR3 region has 12 residues. The germline V gene has CDR1 SGHRS and CDR2 YFSETQ. V was pared by 4 bases and J by 6 bases, with 9 bases between. The CDR3 reads CASSPSFDTQYF. The CDR3 region has the DNA TGCGCCAGCAGCCCCTCGTTTGATACGCAGTATTTT.

The chain carries TRBV6-2 or TRBV6-3 and TRBJ2-1; 8 bases map to TRBD2. Germline V gene lookup returns CDR1 MNHEY and CDR2 SVGEGT. J gave up 3 bases and V 4 bases, and 5 bases lay outside the gene matches. CDR3 size: 15 residues. The CDR3 region has the DNA TGTGCCAGCAGTTTTAGCGGGACCATCTACAATGAGCAGTTCTTC. Translating gives CASSFSGTIYNEQFF.

The V call is TRBV5-4, the J call TRBJ2-1; the match to TRBD1 covers 8 bases. Germline CDR1 and CDR2: SGHNT and YYREEE (reference sequence). The CDR3 loop spans 15 amino acids. The ends lost 3 bases at V and 5 bases at J; junction bases unmatched: 7. CDR3 residues: CASSSKDRADNEQFF. The CDR3 DNA reads TGTGCCAGCAGCTCAAAGGACAGGGCGGACAATGAGCAGTTCTTC.

The chain combines TRBV3-1 (or the pseudogene TRBV3-2) with TRBJ2-7; 10 bases align to TRBD2. The CDR3 is 15 amino acids. Trimming took 1 base from V and 1 from J; bases not matched to a gene: 1. CDR1 is LGHDT, CDR2 YNNKEL, per germline (reference sequence). The CDR3: CASSQGTSGSYEQYF. The CDR3 nucleotides are TGTGCCAGCAGCCAAGGGACTAGCGGATCCTACGAGCAGTACTTC.

J is TRBJ2-1 and V is TRBV7-2; TRBD2 is a possible D gene (7 bases). From germline, CDR1 is SGHTA and CDR2 FQGNSA. Trimming shortened V by 1 base and J by 1 base, and 14 bases separated the two germline ends. The CDR3 runs 17 residues. The CDR3: CASSLGAGAASYNEQFF. CDR3 DNA sequence: TGTGCCAGCAGCTTAGGTGCGGGGGCAGCTTCCTACAATGAGCAGTTCTTC.

The gene calls are TRBV27 and TRBJ2-5, with 9 bases aligning to TRBD1. Germline V gene sequence: CDR1 MNHEY, CDR2 SMNVEV (reference sequence). The CDR3 is 16 amino acids. With 3 bases clipped from V and 3 bases from J, the junction kept 8 bases outside the gene matches. CDR3 sequence: CASSFWTRDREETQYF. CDR3 nucleotide sequence: TGTGCCAGCAGTTTTTGGACCCGGGACAGGGAAGAGACCCAGTACTTC.

The chain employs TRBV19 and TRBJ2-1; 7 nucleotides match TRBD2. Germline values: CDR1 LNHDA, CDR2 SQIVND (reference sequence). V lost 4 bases and J lost 8; bases outside the gene matches: 8. The CDR3 sequence is 14 residues long. CDR3 sequence (DNA): TGTGCCAGTAGTAAGTGGACTAGAGTCGATGAGCAGTTCTTC. As protein: CASSKWTRVDEQFF.

The chain carries TRBV15 and TRBJ1-2; 9 bases map to TRBD1. J lost 5 bases, V lost 0 bases, and 10 bases had no gene match. CDR3 length: 17 residues. From germline, CDR1 is LNHNV and CDR2 YYDKDF (reference sequence). The CDR3 region is CATSRDLPTTGGYGYTF. The CDR3 DNA follows: TGTGCCACCAGCAGAGATTTGCCGACGACAGGGGGGTATGGCTACACCTTC.

The chain combines TRBV6-2 or TRBV6-3 with TRBJ2-1, with D possibly matching TRBD2 (6 bases). Germline V gene data show CDR1 as MNHEY and CDR2 as SVGEGT. This CDR3 comprises 15 residues. V was pared by 2 bases and J by 2 bases, with 10 bases between. In DNA, the CDR3 is TGTGCCAGCAGTTACGGCGGGGTAACCTACAATGAGCAGTTCTTC. Amino acid sequence: CASSYGGVTYNEQFF.